The clone carrying this T cell receptor beta chain was seen only once. What it binds is unknown. Between the trimmed V and J ends, which lost 2 bases and 0 bases, there was a span of 10 bases. Germline V gene lookup returns CDR1 GTSNPN and CDR2 SVGIG (reference sequence). The CDR3 extends over 14 amino acids. These data come from a study of cytomegalovirus exposure and HLA in healthy donors. Looking at the study overall: The 120 or so validation repertoires, a later analysis reported, used the same platform as the approximately 670 first-cohort repertoires. Overall study results and limits: It was found in a later analysis that first-cohort TCR clusters tended to co-occur in the 130 or so validation repertoires. Some TCR beta chains (about 180 of them) were listed as cytomegalovirus-associated.

TCRdb keeps only in-frame clones here, not all; method: immunoSEQ multiplex PCR. This repertoire shows roughly 190,000 clones, around 86% found once; its top ten account for more than 1.4%. The rearrangement uses TRBV30 and TRBJ1-2; possibly TRBD1 for D (5 bases). The sample taken for sequencing was PBMCs. The source is a woman under 30 in good health and CMV-seronegative. In nucleotides, the CDR3 is TGTGCCTGGAGTCAGGCAGGGACTAACTATGGCTACACCTTC. Its translation: CAWSQAGTNYGYTF.